Presented here are 16 T cell receptor beta chains from one specimen sequenced in a study of monozygotic twins with inflammatory bowel disease. From the 5' RACE reads, TCRdb lists one entry per CDR3 protein and no DNA. The repertoire shows 400,000 to 500,000 distinct CDR3 sequences; the top ten hold around 2.4%. Sequencing was done on a sample of blood. These receptors all come from a human donor with ulcerative colitis or Crohn's disease, or a healthy co-twin of an affected twin (not recorded which).

The rearrangement joins TRBV4-3 to TRBJ1-5. Per germline, CDR1 LGHNA and CDR2 YSLEER. The CDR3 has 14 amino acids. CDR3 protein: CASSQESRNQPQHF.

The chain joins TRBV20-1 to TRBJ2-3. The CDR3 loop spans 11 amino acids. Germline-derived CDR1 and CDR2 are DFQATT and SNEGSKA (reference sequence). This CDR3 is CSAREAIPQYF.

The chain's CDR3 is CASSSGTGKRQPQHF. This chain links TRBV7-8 with TRBJ1-5; TCRdb picks TRBD1, but there is no DNA to check that call. Germline V gene lookup returns CDR1 SGHVS and CDR2 FQNEAQ. This CDR3 has 15 amino acids.

The rearrangement joins TRBV18 to TRBJ1-5. The CDR3 runs 13 residues. CDR1 and CDR2 from the germline V gene are KGHSH and LQKENI. The CDR3 sequence: CASSEHRNQPQHF.

This rearrangement joins TRBV5-1 to TRBJ2-4; TCRdb selects TRBD2, and the lack of DNA leaves this call unchecked. This CDR3 spans 15 amino acids. Germline CDR1 and CDR2: SGHRS and YFSETQ. The CDR3: CASSLGGGRINIQYF.

The chain has TRBV5-8 and TRBJ1-5; no DNA is available, so the TRBD1 call from TCRdb remains unchecked. CDR1 is SGHTS and CDR2 is YDEGEE in the germline V gene. This CDR3 has 15 amino acids. CDR3 sequence reads: CASSSRQGGNQPQHF.

This chain uses TRBV5-5 with TRBJ1-2; as DNA is missing, the TRBD1 call by TCRdb cannot be tested. Germline CDR1 is SGHKS and CDR2 is YYEKEE (reference sequence). The CDR3 length is 15 residues. CDR3 region: CASSPGYSKHYGYTF.

The CDR3 spells CATSDRLAGYEQYF. The chain combines TRBV15 with TRBJ2-7; the D gene TCRdb calls, TRBD1, cannot be checked with no DNA. This CDR3 is 14 amino acids long. The V gene's germline CDR1 is LNHNV and CDR2 YYDKDF (reference sequence).

The genes are TRBV5-1 and TRBJ2-5; TCRdb reports TRBD2, a call that lacks DNA to check it against. CDR3 length: 17 amino acids. In germline, CDR1 is SGHRS, CDR2 YFSETQ. CDR3 sequence: CASSLGGVPGTMETQYF.

The V and J genes are TRBV9 and TRBJ1-1; TCRdb selects TRBD1, and the lack of DNA leaves this call unchecked. The CDR3 is made up of 15 amino acids. The germline V gene has CDR1 SGDLS and CDR2 YYNGEE. The CDR3 spells CASSVDVGGNTEAFF.

This chain connects TRBV20-1 to TRBJ1-5; TCRdb's D call of TRBD1 is untestable without DNA. This CDR3 region has 15 residues. Per germline, CDR1 DFQATT and CDR2 SNEGSKA (reference sequence). This chain's CDR3 is CSARDRIVPQGPQHF.

The chain employs TRBV7-4 and TRBJ1-2; TCRdb's D call of TRBD1 is untestable without DNA. Germline V gene data show CDR1 as SGHVT and CDR2 as SQSDAQ. This CDR3 spans 23 amino acids. This CDR3 reads CAWSLGWGELPLITQRNNYGYTF.

V gene TRBV7-6 combines with J gene TRBJ2-1. This CDR3 is built from 15 residues. Germline V lookup: CDR1 SGHVS, CDR2 FNYEAQ. Here the CDR3 reads CASSSLIGSTNEQFF. Full variable domain (outside the CDR3, taken from reference TRBV7-6 and TRBJ2-1): GAGVSQSPRYKVTKRGQDVALRCDPISGHVSLYWYRQALGQGPEFLTYFNYEAQQDKSGLPNDRFSAERPEGSISTLTIQRTEQRDSAMYRCASSSLIGSTNEQFFGPGTRLTVL.

CDR3: CASSPKRPQESYGYTF. The rearrangement joins TRBV27 to TRBJ1-2; the TCRdb call, TRBD1, lacks DNA for checking. CDR3 length: 16 amino acids. Germline V gene data show CDR1 as MNHEY and CDR2 as SMNVEV (reference sequence).

The chain combines TRBV15 with TRBJ2-5; TCRdb gives TRBD2 as the D gene, but with no DNA this cannot be confirmed. The germline V gene encodes CDR1 LNHNV and CDR2 YYDKDF (reference sequence). The CDR3 length is 15 residues. CDR3 sequence: CATSRTPGLQETQYF.

This chain connects TRBV27 to TRBJ2-5; checking the TCRdb D call of TRBD2 is not possible without DNA. CDR3 length equals 16 residues. The germline CDR1 and CDR2 sequences are MNHEY and SMNVEV (reference sequence). The CDR3 is CASSFSGQPSRETQYF.